These 21 T cell receptor beta chains originate from one sample sequenced in a study of blood T cell repertoires in COVID-19. Measured with immunoSEQ multiplex PCR; TCRdb has only the in-frame clones, and not every one. This table holds about 170,000 clones, more than 70% found once. Sample: peripheral blood. The receptor source for this set is a man aged 50-59 years with active or convalescent COVID-19.

This chain uses TRBV7-9 with TRBJ1-2; D might be TRBD1 (5 bases). With 5 bases removed from V and 7 bases from J, the gap between germline ends came to 14 bases. The CDR3 runs 13 residues. Per germline, CDR1 SEHNR and CDR2 FQNEAQ (reference sequence). The CDR3 bases are TGTGCCAGCAGCCTACCGGAAGGGGTTGGCTACACCTTC. The encoded protein is CASSLPEGVGYTF.

V and J are TRBV12-3 or TRBV12-4 and TRBJ1-5; 7 nucleotides match TRBD1. J gave up 2 bases and V 7 bases, and 2 bases lay outside the gene matches. This CDR3 spans 13 amino acids. DNA of the CDR3: TGTGCCAGCAACAGGGGTGGCAATCAGCCCCAGCATTTT. Its protein is CASNRGGNQPQHF.

The V call is TRBV6-6, the J call TRBJ1-5; 8 nucleotides agree with TRBD1. Trimming removed 2 bases from V and 0 bases from J; junction bases left unmatched: 3. This CDR3 contains 16 residues. CDR1 is MNHNY and CDR2 is SVGAGI in the germline V gene (reference sequence). CDR3 in DNA: TGTGCCAGCAGTTACAGACAGGGGAATAGCAATCAGCCCCAGCATTTT. This encodes CASSYRQGNSNQPQHF.

The V call is TRBV27, the J call TRBJ1-5, with no clear D. V shed 3 bases and J shed 6 bases, with 12 bases lying between them. The CDR3 spans 14 residues. CDR1 is MNHEY and CDR2 is SMNVEV in the germline V gene (reference sequence). The chain's CDR3 is CASSFVGARQPQHF. CDR3 in DNA: TGTGCCAGCAGTTTCGTGGGCGCACGTCAGCCCCAGCATTTT.

The chain is built from TRBV30 and TRBJ1-1; D gene uncertain. The CDR3 length is 14 residues. V shed 0 bases and J shed 5 bases, with 13 bases lying between them. Germline CDR1 is GTSNPN and CDR2 is SVGIG (reference sequence). The DNA for the CDR3 is TGTGCCTGGAGTGTATCATTTAGCGGGACTGAAGCTTTCTTT. Its protein product is CAWSVSFSGTEAFF.

For the CDR3, the DNA is TGTGCCAGCAGCGGTGGACAGCCCTACAATGAGCAGTTCTTC. This gives the protein CASSGGQPYNEQFF. The rearrangement links TRBV5-4 to TRBJ2-1, with D possibly matching TRBD1 (6 bases). Germline loops: CDR1 SGHNT, CDR2 YYREEE (reference sequence). Trimming left V 4 bases short and J 2 bases short, with 10 bases between. The CDR3 runs 14 residues.

This rearrangement joins TRBV5-6 to TRBJ2-1, with 11 nucleotides matching TRBD2. The V segment lost 4 bases and the J segment 6 bases; nucleotides outside the gene matches: 6. The germline V gene encodes CDR1 SGHDT and CDR2 YYEEEE. The CDR3 contains 15 residues. The CDR3 bases are TGTGCCAGCAGCAAGACTAGCGGGGTTTTCAATGAGCAGTTCTTC. Amino acid sequence: CASSKTSGVFNEQFF.

J is TRBJ2-1 and V is TRBV27; TRBD2 agrees at 15 bases. Trimming cost V 0 bases and J 3 bases; bases outside gene matches: 6. The CDR3 covers 19 residues. CDR1 MNHEY and CDR2 SMNVEV come from the germline V gene (reference sequence). The CDR3 DNA sequence: TGTGCCAGCAGTTTATCGCGGGGACTAGCGGGAGGTCTCTACAATGAGCAGTTCTTC. It encodes CASSLSRGLAGGLYNEQFF.

The V call is TRBV19, the J call TRBJ1-3; a possible D gene is TRBD1 (6 bases). The CDR3 sequence is 15 residues long. The germline V gene has CDR1 LNHDA and CDR2 SQIVND (reference sequence). The V end was cut by 6 bases, the J end by 0 bases, with 12 bases between. CDR3 residues: CASRQQGNSGNTIYF. CDR3 nucleotide sequence: TGTGCCAGTAGGCAACAGGGAAACTCTGGAAACACCATATATTTT.

The chain couples TRBV27 to TRBJ2-7, with 8 bases that match TRBD2. Germline V lookup: CDR1 MNHEY, CDR2 SMNVEV (reference sequence). V lost 0 bases, J lost 4 bases, and 5 bases stayed unmatched. CDR3 length: 15 amino acids. The CDR3: CASSLSGLEPYEQYF. The DNA for the CDR3 is TGTGCCAGCAGTTTATCGGGACTAGAACCTTACGAGCAGTACTTC.

The J gene is TRBJ1-2, the V gene TRBV7-2; D remains unclear. Trimming pared 2 bases from V and 3 bases from J, leaving 7 bases between. The germline V gene encodes CDR1 SGHTA and CDR2 FQGNSA. The CDR3 covers 13 residues. The CDR3 protein is CASSLHTDYGYTF. The DNA for the CDR3 is TGTGCCAGCAGCTTACACACCGACTATGGCTACACCTTC. The entire variable domain, with the rest obtained from reference TRBV7-2 and TRBJ1-2, is as follows: GAGVSQSPSNKVTEKGKDVELRCDPISGHTALYWYRQSLGQGLEFLIYFQGNSAPDKSGLPSDRFSAERTGGSVSTLTIQRTQQEDSAVYLCASSLHTDYGYTFGSGTRLTVV.

Comments on this clone: The junction and the germline gene differ at one end; a read error may be behind it. J is TRBJ2-3 and V is TRBV3-1 (or the pseudogene TRBV3-2); no reliable D call. The germline gives CDR1 LGHDT, CDR2 YNNKEL (reference sequence). The CDR3 contains 16 residues. The CDR3 nucleotides read TGTGTCAGCAGCCAAGTCGGCACGACTAGCACAGATACGCAGTATTTT. It translates to CVSSQVGTTSTDTQYF.

J is TRBJ2-1 and V is TRBV24-1; TRBD1 agrees at 9 bases. Trimming removed 10 bases from V and 7 bases from J; junction bases left unmatched: 10. CDR3 length: 14 amino acids. CDR1 and CDR2 from the germline V gene are KGHDR and SFDVKD. The CDR3 protein is CATKTGGAGNEQFF. CDR3 in DNA: TGTGCCACGAAAACAGGGGGCGCGGGGAATGAGCAGTTCTTC.

The chain joins TRBV2 to TRBJ1-1, with D possibly TRBD1 on 6 matching bases. CDR1 SNHLY and CDR2 FYNNEI come from the germline V gene. The CDR3 has 15 residues. V was cut by 2 bases and J by 4 bases, with 14 bases left in between. The DNA of the CDR3 is TGTGCCAGCAGTGAATTAGGGGGATTACCCACTGAAGCTTTCTTT. It specifies CASSELGGLPTEAFF.

The chain links TRBV19 to TRBJ2-2, with D maybe TRBD2 (7 bases). The V end lost 6 bases, the J end lost 6 bases, and 17 bases lay between the germline ends. The CDR3 consists of 15 residues. CDR1 is LNHDA and CDR2 is SQIVND in the germline V gene (reference sequence). The CDR3 sequence is CASRDAGASPGELFF. The DNA for the CDR3 is TGTGCCAGTAGGGATGCGGGGGCGTCCCCCGGGGAGCTGTTTTTT.

The chain carries TRBV29-1 and TRBJ1-4; D may be TRBD1 (5 bases). Trimming took 3 bases from V and 3 from J, leaving 8 bases between them. CDR3 length: 13 amino acids. In germline, CDR1 is SQVTM, CDR2 ANQGSEA. The CDR3 nucleotides are TGCAGCGTTGACGGGGGTGCTAATGAAAAACTGTTTTTT. Translation gives CSVDGGANEKLFF.

This chain connects TRBV11-3 to TRBJ1-1; 9 nucleotides align to TRBD1. The CDR3 has 13 residues. Germline values: CDR1 SGHNT, CDR2 YENEEA. V was pared by 1 base and J by 7 bases, with 1 base of the junction left unmatched. In DNA form, the CDR3 reads TGTGCCAGCAGCTTAGGACAGGGGGTTGAAGCTTTCTTT. Its translation is CASSLGQGVEAFF.

The chain links TRBV19 to TRBJ2-1, with 8 bases identical to TRBD1. CDR3 size: 14 residues. The trim removed 5 bases at V and 10 bases at J, leaving 10 bases unmatched. Looked up from germline, CDR1 is LNHDA and CDR2 is SQIVND (reference sequence). In DNA, the CDR3 is TGTGCCAGTAGTGAGGTGACAGGGGTCGCCGAGCAGTTCTTC. The encoded protein is CASSEVTGVAEQFF.

The rearrangement uses TRBV7-8 and TRBJ1-2; 7 bases agree with TRBD1. J was trimmed by 1 base and V by 3 bases; bases with no gene match: 5. Germline-derived CDR1 and CDR2 are SGHVS and FQNEAQ. The CDR3 loop spans 15 amino acids. The CDR3 loop is CASSLRTGDNYGYTF. The CDR3 nucleotides are TGTGCCAGCAGCTTGCGGACAGGTGATAACTATGGCTACACCTTC.

This clone was seen a single time. The chain couples TRBV19 to TRBJ1-1; D gene unclear. CDR1 LNHDA and CDR2 SQIVND come from the germline V gene (reference sequence). Trimming cost V 10 bases and J 5 bases, with 17 bases left between them. There are 13 residues in the CDR3. The CDR3 coding sequence is TGTGCCATCTCCCCGCCCGGAGGGACTGAAGCTTTCTTT. Its protein product is CAISPPGGTEAFF.

The CDR3 region is CASSLSDADTQYF. CDR3 coding DNA: TGTGCCAGCAGCCTTAGCGACGCAGATACGCAGTATTTT. This rearrangement joins TRBV4-2 to TRBJ2-3, with D possibly matching TRBD2 (5 bases). The CDR3 sequence is 13 residues long. The germline V and J ends were trimmed by 4 bases and 4 bases, with 9 bases remaining between them. Germline V CDR1 and CDR2: LGHNA, YNFKEQ.